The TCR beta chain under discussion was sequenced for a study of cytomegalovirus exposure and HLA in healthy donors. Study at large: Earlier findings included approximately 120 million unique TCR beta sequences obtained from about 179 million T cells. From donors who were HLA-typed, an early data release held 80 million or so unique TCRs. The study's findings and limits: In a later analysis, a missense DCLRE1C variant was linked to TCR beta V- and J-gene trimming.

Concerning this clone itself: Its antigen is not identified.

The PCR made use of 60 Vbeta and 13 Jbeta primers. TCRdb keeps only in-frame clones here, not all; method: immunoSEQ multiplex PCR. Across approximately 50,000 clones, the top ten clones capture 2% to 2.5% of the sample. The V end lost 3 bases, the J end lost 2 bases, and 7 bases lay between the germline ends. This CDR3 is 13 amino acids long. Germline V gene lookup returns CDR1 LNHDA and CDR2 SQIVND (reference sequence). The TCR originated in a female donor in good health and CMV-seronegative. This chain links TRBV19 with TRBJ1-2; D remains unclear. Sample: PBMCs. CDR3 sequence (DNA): TGTGCCAGTAGTATCGGGGTAAACTATGGCTACACCTTC. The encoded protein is CASSIGVNYGYTF. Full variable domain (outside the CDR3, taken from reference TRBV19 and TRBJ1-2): DGGITQSPKYLFRKEGQNVTLSCEQNLNHDAMYWYRQDPGQGLRLIYYSQIVNDFQKGDIAEGYSVSREKKESFPLTVTSAQKNPTAFYLCASSIGVNYGYTFGSGTRLTVV.